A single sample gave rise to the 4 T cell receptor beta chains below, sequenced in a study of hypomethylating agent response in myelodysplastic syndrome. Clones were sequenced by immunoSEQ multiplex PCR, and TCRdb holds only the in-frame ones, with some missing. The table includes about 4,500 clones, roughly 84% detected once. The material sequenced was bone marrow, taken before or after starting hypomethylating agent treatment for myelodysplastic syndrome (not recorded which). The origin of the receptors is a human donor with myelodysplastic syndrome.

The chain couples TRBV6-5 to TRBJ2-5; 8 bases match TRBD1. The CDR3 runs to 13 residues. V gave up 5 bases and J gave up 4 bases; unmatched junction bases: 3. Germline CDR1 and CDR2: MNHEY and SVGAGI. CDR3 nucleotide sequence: TGTGCCAGCAGTCAAGGACAGGGAGAGACCCAGTACTTC. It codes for CASSQGQGETQYF.

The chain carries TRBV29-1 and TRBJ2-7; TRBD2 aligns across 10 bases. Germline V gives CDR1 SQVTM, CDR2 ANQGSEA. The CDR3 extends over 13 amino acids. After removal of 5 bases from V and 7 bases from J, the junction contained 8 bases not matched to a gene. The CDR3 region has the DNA TGCAGCGTTTCTAGCGGGGGCCTGGGTGAGCAGTACGTC. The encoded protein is CSVSSGGLGEQYV.

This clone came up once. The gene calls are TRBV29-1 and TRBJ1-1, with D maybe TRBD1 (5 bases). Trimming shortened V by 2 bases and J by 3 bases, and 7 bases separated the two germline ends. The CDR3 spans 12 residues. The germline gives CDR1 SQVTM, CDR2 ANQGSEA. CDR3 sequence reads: CSVEKGDTEAFF. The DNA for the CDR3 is TGCAGCGTTGAAAAAGGGGACACTGAAGCTTTCTTT.

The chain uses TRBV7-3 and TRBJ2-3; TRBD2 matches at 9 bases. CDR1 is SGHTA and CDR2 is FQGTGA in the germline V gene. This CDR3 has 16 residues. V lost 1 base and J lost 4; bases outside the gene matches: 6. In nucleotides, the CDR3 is TGTGCCAGCAGCTTAAGCGGGGGGGCCGTGTCAGATACGCAGTATTTT. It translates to CASSLSGGAVSDTQYF.